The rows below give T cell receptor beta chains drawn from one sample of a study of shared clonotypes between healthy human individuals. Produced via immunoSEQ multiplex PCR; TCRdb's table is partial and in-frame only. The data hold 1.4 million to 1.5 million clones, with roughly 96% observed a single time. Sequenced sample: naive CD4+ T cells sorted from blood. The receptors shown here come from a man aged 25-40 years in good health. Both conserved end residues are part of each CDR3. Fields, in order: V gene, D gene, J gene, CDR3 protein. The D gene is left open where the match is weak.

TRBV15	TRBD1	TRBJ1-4	CATAYRQGGEKLFF
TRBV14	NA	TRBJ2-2	CASSTTGRSTGELFF
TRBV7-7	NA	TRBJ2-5	CASSNRTDDGTQYF
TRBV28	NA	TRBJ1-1	CAGRTDRLNTEAFF
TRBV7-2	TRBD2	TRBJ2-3	CASSSSGTSGIGTQYF
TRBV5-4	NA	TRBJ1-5	CATDTRQNSNQPQHF
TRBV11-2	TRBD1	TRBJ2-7	CASSLRTGMMDLYEQYF
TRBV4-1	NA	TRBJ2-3	CASSQGDSSTDTQYF
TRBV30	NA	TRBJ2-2	CAWSVGWVAGVHGELFF
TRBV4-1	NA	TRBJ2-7	CASSQDSTTGQSYEQYF
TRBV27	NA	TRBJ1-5	CASSSWGAADQPQHF
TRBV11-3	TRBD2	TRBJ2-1	CASSLGTSGHNEQFF
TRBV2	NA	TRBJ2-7	CASTASFQTGEQYF
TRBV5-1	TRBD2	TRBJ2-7	CASSPSGTLSYEQYF
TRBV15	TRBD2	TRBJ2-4	CATSRDPGGFRYF
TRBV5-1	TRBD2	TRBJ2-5	CASSLAVAGVGETQYF
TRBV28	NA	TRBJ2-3	CASSYTGGGTQYF
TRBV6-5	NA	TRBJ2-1	CASSLFHRGGNEQFF
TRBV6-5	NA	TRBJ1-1	CASSYSDYMNTEAFF
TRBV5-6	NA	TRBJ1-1	CASSFSVWAANTEAFF
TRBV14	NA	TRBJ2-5	CASSQEQEETQYF
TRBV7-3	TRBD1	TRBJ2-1	CASSLLGTGINEQFF
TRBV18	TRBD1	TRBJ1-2	CASSPLPTGQVNYGYTF
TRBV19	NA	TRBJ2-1	CASSIGWGPNNEQFF
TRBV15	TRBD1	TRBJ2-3	CATSRTGDTQYF
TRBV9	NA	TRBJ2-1	CASSPSNLAHNEQFF
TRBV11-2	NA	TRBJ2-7	CASSFYTYEQYF
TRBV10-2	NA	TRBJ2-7	CASRDGTYEQYF
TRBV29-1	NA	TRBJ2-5	CSAARGRRETQYF
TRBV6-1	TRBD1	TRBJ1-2	CASSDFVTGGHYGYTF
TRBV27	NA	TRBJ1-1	CASSFRGANTEAFF
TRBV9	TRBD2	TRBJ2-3	CASSVDPSGSVADTQYF
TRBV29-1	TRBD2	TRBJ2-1	CSVRTSGRFNEQFF
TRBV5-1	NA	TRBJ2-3	CASSLSSSTDTQYF
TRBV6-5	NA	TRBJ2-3	CASSSPSFLDTQYF
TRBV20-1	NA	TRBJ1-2	CRRGEGYGYTF
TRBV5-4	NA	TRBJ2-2	CASSLGVGVHGELFF
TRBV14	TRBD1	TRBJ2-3	CASSHDPGQVNADTQYF
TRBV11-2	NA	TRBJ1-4	CASSLASGHYNEKLFF
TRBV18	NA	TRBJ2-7	CASSPRDGPYEQYF
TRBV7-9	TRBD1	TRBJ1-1	CASSLDRGGTEAFF
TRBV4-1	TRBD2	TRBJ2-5	CASSRQGTSGGETQYF